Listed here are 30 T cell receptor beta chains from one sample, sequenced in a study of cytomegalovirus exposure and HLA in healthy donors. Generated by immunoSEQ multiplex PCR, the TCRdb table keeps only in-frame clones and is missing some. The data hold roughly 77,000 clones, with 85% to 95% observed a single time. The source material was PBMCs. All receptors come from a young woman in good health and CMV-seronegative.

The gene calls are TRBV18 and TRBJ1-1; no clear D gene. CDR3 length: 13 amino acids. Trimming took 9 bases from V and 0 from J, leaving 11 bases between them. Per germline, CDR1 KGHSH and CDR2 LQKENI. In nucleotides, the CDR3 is TGTGCCAGTTTGGACGGGGTGAACACTGAAGCTTTCTTT. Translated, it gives CASLDGVNTEAFF.

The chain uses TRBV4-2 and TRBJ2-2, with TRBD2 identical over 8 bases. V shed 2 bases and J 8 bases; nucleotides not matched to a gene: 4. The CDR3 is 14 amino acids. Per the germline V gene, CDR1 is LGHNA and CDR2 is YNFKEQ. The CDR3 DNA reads TGTGCCAGCAGCCAACGGACTAGCCTGGGGGAGCTGTTTTTT. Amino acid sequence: CASSQRTSLGELFF.

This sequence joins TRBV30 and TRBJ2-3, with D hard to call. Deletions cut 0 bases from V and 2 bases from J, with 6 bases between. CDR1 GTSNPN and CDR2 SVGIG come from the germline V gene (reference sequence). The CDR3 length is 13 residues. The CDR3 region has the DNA TGTGCCTGGAGTGTCTCCTCCACAGATACGCAGTATTTT. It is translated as CAWSVSSTDTQYF. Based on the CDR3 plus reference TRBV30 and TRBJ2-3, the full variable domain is SQTIHQWPATLVQPVGSPLSLECTVEGTSNPNLYWYRQAAGRGLQLLFYSVGIGQISSEVPQNLSASRPQDRQFILSSKKLLLSDSGFYLCAWSVSSTDTQYFGPGTRLTVL.

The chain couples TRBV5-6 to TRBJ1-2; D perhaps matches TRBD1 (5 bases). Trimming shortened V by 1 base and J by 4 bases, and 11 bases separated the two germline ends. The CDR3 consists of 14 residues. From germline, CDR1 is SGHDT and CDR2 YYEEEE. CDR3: CASSLRGVVYGYTF. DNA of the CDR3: TGTGCCAGCAGCTTGCGGGGGGTCGTCTATGGCTACACCTTC.

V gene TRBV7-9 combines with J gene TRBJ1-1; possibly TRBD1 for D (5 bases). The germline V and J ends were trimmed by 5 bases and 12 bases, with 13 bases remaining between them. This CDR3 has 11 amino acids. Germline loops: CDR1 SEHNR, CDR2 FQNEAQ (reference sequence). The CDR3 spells CASSPGVGTFF. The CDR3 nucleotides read TGTGCCAGCAGCCCGGGGGTCGGAACTTTCTTT.

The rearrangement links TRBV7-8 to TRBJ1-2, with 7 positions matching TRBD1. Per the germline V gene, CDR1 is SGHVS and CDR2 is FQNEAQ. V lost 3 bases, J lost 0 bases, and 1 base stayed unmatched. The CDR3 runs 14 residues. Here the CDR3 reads CASSFQGANYGYTF. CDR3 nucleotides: TGTGCCAGCAGCTTTCAGGGGGCTAACTATGGCTACACCTTC. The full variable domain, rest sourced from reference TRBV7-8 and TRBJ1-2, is GAGVSQSPRYKVAKRGQDVALRCDPISGHVSLFWYQQALGQGPEFLTYFQNEAQLDKSGLPSDRFFAERPEGSVSTLKIQRTQQEDSAVYLCASSFQGANYGYTFGSGTRLTVV.

The CDR3 reads CASSYGGGGYTF. DNA for the CDR3: TGTGCCAGCAGTTACGGAGGAGGTGGCTACACCTTC. The V call is TRBV6-5, the J call TRBJ1-2, with D uncertain. Trimming left V 2 bases short and J 7 bases short, with 8 bases between. The CDR3 has 12 residues. Germline CDR1 is MNHEY and CDR2 is SVGAGI.

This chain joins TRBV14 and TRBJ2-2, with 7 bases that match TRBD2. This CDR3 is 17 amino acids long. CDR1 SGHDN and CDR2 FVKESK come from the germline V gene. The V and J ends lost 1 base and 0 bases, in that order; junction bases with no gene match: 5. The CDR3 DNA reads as TGTGCCAGCAGCCAAGGTCCTAGCGGAACGAACACCGGGGAGCTGTTTTTT. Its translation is CASSQGPSGTNTGELFF.

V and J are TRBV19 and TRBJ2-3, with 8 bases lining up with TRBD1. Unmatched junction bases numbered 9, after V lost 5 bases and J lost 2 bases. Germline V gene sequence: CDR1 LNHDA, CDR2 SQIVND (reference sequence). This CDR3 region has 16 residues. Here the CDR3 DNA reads TGTGCCAGTAGTCTTTCGGGACAGGCCATCACAGATACGCAGTATTTT. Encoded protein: CASSLSGQAITDTQYF.

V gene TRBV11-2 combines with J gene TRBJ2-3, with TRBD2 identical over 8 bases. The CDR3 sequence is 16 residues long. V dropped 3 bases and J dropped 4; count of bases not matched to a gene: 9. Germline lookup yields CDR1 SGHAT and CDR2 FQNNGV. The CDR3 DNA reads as TGTGCCAGCAGCTTTGGGTCCGGGGGGGCATCAGATACGCAGTATTTT. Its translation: CASSFGSGGASDTQYF.

CDR3 sequence: CASSVESGSDTQYF. CDR3 sequence (DNA): TGTGCCAGCAGCGTAGAGTCAGGGTCAGATACGCAGTATTTT. The chain is built from TRBV9 and TRBJ2-3; tentative D call: TRBD1 (5 bases). Trimming left V 0 bases short and J 4 bases short, with 9 bases between. Looked up from germline, CDR1 is SGDLS and CDR2 is YYNGEE. The CDR3 extends over 14 amino acids.

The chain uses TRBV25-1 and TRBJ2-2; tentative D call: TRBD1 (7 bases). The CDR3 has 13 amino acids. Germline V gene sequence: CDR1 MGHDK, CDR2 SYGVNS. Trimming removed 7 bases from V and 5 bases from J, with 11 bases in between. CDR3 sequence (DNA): TGTGCCAGCACCGCGGGACAGACCGGGGAGCTGTTTTTT. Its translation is CASTAGQTGELFF.

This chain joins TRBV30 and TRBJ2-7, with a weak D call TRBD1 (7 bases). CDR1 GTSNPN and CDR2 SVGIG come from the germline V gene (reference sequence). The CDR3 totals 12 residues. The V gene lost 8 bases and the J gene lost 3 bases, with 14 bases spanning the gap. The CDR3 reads CAGHRGGYEQYF. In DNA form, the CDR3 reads TGTGCCGGCCACAGGGGAGGCTACGAGCAGTACTTC.

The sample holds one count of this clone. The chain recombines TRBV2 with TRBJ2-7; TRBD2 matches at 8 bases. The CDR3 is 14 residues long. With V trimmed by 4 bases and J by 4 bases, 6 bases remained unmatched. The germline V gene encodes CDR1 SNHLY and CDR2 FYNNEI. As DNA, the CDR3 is TGTGCCAGCAGTGCCGGGACTAGTGTGTACGAGCAGTACTTC. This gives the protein CASSAGTSVYEQYF.

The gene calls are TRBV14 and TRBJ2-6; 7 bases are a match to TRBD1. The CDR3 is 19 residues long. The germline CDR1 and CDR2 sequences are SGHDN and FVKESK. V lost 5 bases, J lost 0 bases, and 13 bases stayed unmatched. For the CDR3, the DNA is TGTGCCAGCAGCATCTCACAGGGGTCCCTCCACTCTGGGGCCAACGTCCTGACTTTC. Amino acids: CASSISQGSLHSGANVLTF. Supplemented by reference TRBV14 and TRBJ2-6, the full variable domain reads EAGVTQFPSHSVIEKGQTVTLRCDPISGHDNLYWYRRVMGKEIKFLLHFVKESKQDESGMPNNRFLAERTGGTYSTLKVQPAELEDSGVYFCASSISQGSLHSGANVLTFGAGSRLTVL.

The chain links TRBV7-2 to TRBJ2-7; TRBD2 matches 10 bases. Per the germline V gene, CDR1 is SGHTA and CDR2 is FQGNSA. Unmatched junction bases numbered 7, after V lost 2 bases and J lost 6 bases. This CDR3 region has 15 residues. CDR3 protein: CASSLSGLAGVEQYF. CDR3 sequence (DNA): TGTGCCAGCAGCTTAAGTGGTCTAGCGGGGGTCGAGCAGTACTTC.

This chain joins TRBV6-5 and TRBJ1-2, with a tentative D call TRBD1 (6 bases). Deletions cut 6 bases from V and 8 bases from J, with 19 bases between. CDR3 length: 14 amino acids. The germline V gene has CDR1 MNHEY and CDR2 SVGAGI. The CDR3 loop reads CASRPRSGGVGYTF. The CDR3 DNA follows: TGTGCCAGCAGGCCCCGGTCGGGGGGCGTAGGCTACACCTTC.

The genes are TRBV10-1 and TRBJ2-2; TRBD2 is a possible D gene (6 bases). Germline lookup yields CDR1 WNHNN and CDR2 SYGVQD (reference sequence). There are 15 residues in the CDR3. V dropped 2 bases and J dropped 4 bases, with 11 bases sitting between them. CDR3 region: CASSEGGTGTGELFF. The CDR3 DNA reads TGCGCCAGCAGTGAGGGAGGGACCGGCACCGGGGAGCTGTTTTTT.

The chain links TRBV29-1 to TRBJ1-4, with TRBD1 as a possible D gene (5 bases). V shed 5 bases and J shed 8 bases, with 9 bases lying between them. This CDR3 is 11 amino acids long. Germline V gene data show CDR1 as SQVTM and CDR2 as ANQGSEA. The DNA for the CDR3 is TGCAGCGTTTGGGGCTGGGAAAAACTGTTTTTT. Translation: CSVWGWEKLFF.

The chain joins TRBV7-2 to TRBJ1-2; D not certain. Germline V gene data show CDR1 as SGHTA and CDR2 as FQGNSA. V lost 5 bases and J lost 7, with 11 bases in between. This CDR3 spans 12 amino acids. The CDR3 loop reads CASSINSGGYTF. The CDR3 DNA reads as TGTGCCAGCAGCATTAACAGCGGTGGCTACACCTTC.

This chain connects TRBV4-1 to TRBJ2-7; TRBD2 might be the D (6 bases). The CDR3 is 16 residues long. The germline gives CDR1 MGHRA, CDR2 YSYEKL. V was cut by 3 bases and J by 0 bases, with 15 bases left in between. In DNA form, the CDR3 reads TGCGCCAGCAGCCACCGGGCCGGGGGATCCTCCTACGAGCAGTACTTC. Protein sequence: CASSHRAGGSSYEQYF.

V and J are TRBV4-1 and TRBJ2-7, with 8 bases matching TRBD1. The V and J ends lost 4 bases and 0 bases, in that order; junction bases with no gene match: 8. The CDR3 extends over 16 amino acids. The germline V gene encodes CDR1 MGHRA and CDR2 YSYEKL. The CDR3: CASSLRGQDSSYEQYF. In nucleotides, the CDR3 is TGCGCCAGCAGCCTGAGGGGACAGGATAGCTCCTACGAGCAGTACTTC.

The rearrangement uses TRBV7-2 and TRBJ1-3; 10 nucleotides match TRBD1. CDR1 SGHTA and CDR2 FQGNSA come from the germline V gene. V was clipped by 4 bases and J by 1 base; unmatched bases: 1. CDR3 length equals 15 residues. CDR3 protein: CASSSGQGSGNTIYF. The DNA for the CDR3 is TGTGCCAGCAGCTCGGGACAGGGGTCTGGAAACACCATATATTTT.

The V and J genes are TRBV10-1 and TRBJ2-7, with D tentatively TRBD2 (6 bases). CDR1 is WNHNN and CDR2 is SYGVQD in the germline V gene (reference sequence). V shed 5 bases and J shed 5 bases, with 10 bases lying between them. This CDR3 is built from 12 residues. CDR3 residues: CASSTPGDEQYF. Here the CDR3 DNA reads TGCGCCAGCAGTACTCCGGGGGACGAGCAGTACTTC.

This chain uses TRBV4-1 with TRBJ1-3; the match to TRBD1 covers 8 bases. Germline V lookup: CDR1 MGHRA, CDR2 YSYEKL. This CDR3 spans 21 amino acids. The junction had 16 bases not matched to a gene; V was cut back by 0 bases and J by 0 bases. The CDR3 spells CASSQDWPTDSGGLSGNTIYF. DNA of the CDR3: TGCGCCAGCAGCCAAGATTGGCCGACTGATTCAGGGGGCCTCTCTGGAAACACCATATATTTT.

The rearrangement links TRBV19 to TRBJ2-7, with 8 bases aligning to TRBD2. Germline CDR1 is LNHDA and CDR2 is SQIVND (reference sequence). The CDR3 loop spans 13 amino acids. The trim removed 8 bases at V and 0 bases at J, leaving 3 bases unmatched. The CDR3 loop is CASRSGSSYEQYF. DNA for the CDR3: TGTGCCAGTCGAAGCGGGAGCTCCTACGAGCAGTACTTC.

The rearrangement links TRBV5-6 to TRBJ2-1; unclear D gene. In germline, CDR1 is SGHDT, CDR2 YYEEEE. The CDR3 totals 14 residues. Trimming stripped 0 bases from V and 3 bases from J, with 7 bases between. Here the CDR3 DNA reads TGTGCCAGCAGCTTGGTCACAGACTACAATGAGCAGTTCTTC. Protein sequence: CASSLVTDYNEQFF.

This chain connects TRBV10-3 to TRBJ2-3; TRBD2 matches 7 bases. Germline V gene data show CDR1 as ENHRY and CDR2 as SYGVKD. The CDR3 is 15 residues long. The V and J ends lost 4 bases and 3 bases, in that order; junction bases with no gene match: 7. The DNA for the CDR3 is TGTGCCATCAGTGGGCTAGCGGAAGGAACAGATACGCAGTATTTT. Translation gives CAISGLAEGTDTQYF.

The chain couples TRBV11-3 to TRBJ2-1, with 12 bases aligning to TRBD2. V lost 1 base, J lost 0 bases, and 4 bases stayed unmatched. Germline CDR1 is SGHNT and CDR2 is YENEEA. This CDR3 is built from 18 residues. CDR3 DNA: TGTGCCAGCAGCTTAGTACTAGCGGGGGGATCCTCCTACAATGAGCAGTTCTTC. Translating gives CASSLVLAGGSSYNEQFF.

The CDR3 spells CASSLWRGGESYNEQFF. The CDR3 coding sequence is TGTGCCAGCAGCTTATGGCGGGGGGGAGAGTCCTACAATGAGCAGTTCTTC. The chain couples TRBV7-2 to TRBJ2-1, with 9 bases that match TRBD2. The CDR3 runs to 17 residues. Per germline, CDR1 SGHTA and CDR2 FQGNSA. The V segment lost 2 bases and the J segment 1 base; nucleotides outside the gene matches: 6.